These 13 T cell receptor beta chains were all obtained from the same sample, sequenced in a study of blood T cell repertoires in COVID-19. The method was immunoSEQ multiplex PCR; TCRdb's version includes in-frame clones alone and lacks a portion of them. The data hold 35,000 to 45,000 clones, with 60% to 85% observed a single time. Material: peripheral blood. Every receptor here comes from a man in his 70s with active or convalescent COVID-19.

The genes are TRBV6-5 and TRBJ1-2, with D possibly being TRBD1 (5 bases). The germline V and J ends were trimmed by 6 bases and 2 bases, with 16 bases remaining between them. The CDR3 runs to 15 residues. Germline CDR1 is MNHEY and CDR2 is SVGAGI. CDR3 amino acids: CASSPYRQSNYGYTF. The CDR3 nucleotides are TGTGCCAGCAGCCCCTACCGACAGAGCAACTATGGCTACACCTTC.

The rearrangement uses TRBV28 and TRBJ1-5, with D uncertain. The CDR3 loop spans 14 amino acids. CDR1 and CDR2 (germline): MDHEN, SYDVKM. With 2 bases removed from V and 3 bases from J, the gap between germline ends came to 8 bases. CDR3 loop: CASSLEQYNQPQHF. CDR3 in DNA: TGTGCCAGCAGTTTAGAACAGTACAATCAGCCCCAGCATTTT.

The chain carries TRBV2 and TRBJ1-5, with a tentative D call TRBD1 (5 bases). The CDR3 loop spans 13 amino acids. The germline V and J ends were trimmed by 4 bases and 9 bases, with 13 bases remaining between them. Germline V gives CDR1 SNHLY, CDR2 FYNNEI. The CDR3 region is CASSGGTYLPQHF. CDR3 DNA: TGTGCCAGCAGTGGGGGGACTTATCTGCCCCAGCATTTT. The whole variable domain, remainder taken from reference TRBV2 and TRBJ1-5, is EPEVTQTPSHQVTQMGQEVILRCVPISNHLYFYWYRQILGQKVEFLVSFYNNEISEKSEIFDDQFSVERPDGSNFTLKIRSTKLEDSAMYFCASSGGTYLPQHFGDGTRLSIL.

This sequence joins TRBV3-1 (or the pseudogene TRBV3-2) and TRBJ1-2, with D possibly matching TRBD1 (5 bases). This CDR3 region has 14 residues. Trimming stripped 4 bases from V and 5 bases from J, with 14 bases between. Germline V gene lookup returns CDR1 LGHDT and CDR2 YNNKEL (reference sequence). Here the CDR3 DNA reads TGTGCCAGCAGCCCCGACTTGACAGAGTATGGCTACACCTTC. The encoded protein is CASSPDLTEYGYTF.

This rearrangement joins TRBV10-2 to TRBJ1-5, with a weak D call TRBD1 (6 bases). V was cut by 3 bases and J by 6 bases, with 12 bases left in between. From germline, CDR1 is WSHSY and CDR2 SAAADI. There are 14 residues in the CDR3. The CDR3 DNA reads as TGCGCCAGCAGTGATTTACAGGGAGTTCAGCCCCAGCATTTT. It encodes CASSDLQGVQPQHF.

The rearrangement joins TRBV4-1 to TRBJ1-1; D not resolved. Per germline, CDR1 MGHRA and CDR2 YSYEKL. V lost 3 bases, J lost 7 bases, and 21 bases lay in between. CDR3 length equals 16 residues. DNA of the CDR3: TGCGCCAGCAGCCAGAGAATACTAGTAGGGTACGGTGAAGCTTTCTTT. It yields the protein CASSQRILVGYGEAFF.

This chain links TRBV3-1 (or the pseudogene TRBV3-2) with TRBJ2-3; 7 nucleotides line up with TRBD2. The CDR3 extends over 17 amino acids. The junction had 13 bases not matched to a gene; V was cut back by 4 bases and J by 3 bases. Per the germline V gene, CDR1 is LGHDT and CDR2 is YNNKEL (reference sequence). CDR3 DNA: TGTGCCAGCAGCCCGCCGCCAACTAGCGTCGCGACAGATACGCAGTATTTT. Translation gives CASSPPPTSVATDTQYF.

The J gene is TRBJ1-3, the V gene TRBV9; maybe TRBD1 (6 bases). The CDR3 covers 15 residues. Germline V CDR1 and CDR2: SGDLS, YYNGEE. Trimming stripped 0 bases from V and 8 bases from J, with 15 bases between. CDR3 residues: CASSVGQAREDTIYF. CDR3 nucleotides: TGTGCCAGCAGCGTAGGACAGGCCAGGGAAGACACCATATATTTT. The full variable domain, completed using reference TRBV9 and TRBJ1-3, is DSGVTQTPKHLITATGQRVTLRCSPRSGDLSVYWYQQSLDQGLQFLIQYYNGEERAKGNILERFSAQQFPDLHSELNLSSLELGDSALYFCASSVGQAREDTIYFGEGSWLTVV.

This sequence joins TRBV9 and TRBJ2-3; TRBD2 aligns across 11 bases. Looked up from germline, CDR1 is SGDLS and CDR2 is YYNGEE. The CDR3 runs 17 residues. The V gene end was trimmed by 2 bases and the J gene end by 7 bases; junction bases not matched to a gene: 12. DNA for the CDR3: TGTGCCAGCAGCGTTTTGGCTACTAGCGGGGGTATATATACGCAGTATTTT. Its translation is CASSVLATSGGIYTQYF.

The CDR3 DNA follows: TGTGCCAGCACTCCGGGGGGGGCTGACTACGAGCAGTACTTC. Its translation: CASTPGGADYEQYF. The J gene is TRBJ2-7, the V gene TRBV28; 8 nucleotides agree with TRBD2. J lost 3 bases, V lost 7 bases, and 8 bases had no gene match. This CDR3 is 14 amino acids long. CDR1 and CDR2 (germline): MDHEN, SYDVKM.

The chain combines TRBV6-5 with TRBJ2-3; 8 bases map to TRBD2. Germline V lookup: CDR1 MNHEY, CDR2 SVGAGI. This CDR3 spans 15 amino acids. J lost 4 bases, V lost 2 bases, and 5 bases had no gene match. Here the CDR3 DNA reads TGTGCCAGCAGTTACCTCGGGGGGGCTGCAGATACGCAGTATTTT. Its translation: CASSYLGGAADTQYF.

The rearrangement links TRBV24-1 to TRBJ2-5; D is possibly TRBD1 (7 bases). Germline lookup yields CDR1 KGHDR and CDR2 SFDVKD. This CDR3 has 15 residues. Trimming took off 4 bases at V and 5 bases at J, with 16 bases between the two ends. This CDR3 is CATSDPTGSGETQYF. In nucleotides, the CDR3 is TGTGCCACCAGTGACCCGACAGGGAGCGGGGAGACCCAGTACTTC.

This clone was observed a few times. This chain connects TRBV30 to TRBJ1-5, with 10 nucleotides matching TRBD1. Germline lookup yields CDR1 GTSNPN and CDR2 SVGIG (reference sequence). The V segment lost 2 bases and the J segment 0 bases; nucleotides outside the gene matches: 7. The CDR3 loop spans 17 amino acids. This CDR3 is CAWSSGQGEFSNQPQHF. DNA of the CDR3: TGTGCCTGGAGTAGCGGACAGGGGGAATTTAGCAATCAGCCCCAGCATTTT.